This TCR beta chain appears in the sequencing data of a study of response to subunit inactivated influenza vaccine. Study results and limitations: Authors suggested each seasonal flu vaccination may recruit only limited numbers of new T cells.

Each CDR3 protein gets one entry after TCRdb re-called the RT-PCR reads with MiXCR. Of approximately 500,000 distinct CDR3 sequences in the sample, less than 15% are singletons; the top ten hold 11%. In its sample, this clonotype was seen a few times. Its antigen is undetermined. The length of the CDR3 is 13 residues. V dropped 3 bases and J dropped 8 bases, with 11 bases sitting between them. CDR1 and CDR2 (germline): MDHEN, SYDVKM. The source is a man between 50 and 59 years old who received an inactivated influenza vaccine. The J gene is TRBJ2-1, the V gene TRBV28; maybe TRBD2 (5 bases). This material consisted of PBMCs from blood, taken approximately 12 days after vaccination. CDR3 DNA sequence: TGTGCCAGCAGTTTCGTGAGGGTCGATGAGCAGTTCTTC. Translated: CASSFVRVDEQFF.